The 25 T cell receptor beta chains below come from one sample, sequenced in a study of cytomegalovirus exposure and HLA in healthy donors. The study ran its PCR with 60 Vbeta and 13 Jbeta primers. Clones were sequenced by immunoSEQ multiplex PCR, and TCRdb holds only the in-frame ones, with some missing. The table lists 180,000 or so clones, 70% to 90% of them singletons, with almost 9.5% in the top ten. Sequencing used PBMCs. The receptors here all came from a man aged 18 to 30 in good health and CMV-seropositive.

This clone was detected only once. One junction end does not reproduce the germline sequence, and a read error may be involved. The chain recombines TRBV7-9 with TRBJ2-2; the match to TRBD2 covers 9 bases. The germline V gene has CDR1 SEHNR and CDR2 FQNEAQ (reference sequence). There are 12 residues in the CDR3. CDR3 region: CSSSGGTGELFF. Here the CDR3 DNA reads TGTTCCAGCAGCGGGGGGACCGGGGAGCTGTTTTTT.

This chain joins TRBV29-1 and TRBJ2-1, with 7 bases that match TRBD1. Germline V gene data show CDR1 as SQVTM and CDR2 as ANQGSEA. The CDR3 extends over 15 amino acids. J lost 5 bases, V lost 6 bases, and 13 bases had no gene match. The CDR3 here is CSVETGQKVHNEQFF. DNA of the CDR3: TGCAGCGTCGAAACGGGACAGAAAGTCCACAATGAGCAGTTCTTC.

The chain combines TRBV4-1 with TRBJ2-5; TRBD2 aligns across 7 bases. Trimming at V came to 1 base and at J to 6 bases, leaving 5 bases not matched to a gene. This CDR3 spans 14 amino acids. Germline CDR1 reads MGHRA; CDR2 reads YSYEKL. For the CDR3, the DNA is TGCGCCAGCAGCCAAGCGGGGGGTGTGAAGACCCAGTACTTC. The encoded protein is CASSQAGGVKTQYF.

The rearrangement links TRBV5-3 to TRBJ2-7, with TRBD2 matching over 7 bases. TRBV5-3 is an ORF, with its function uncertain. The CDR3 is 16 amino acids. Losses at the gene ends were 1 base for V and 2 bases for J; bases not matched to a gene: 9. The CDR3 DNA is TGTGCCAGAAGCTTGAGGGCTAGCGGATCGACCTACGAGCAGTACTTC. Translated, it gives CARSLRASGSTYEQYF.

The chain uses TRBV6-5 and TRBJ2-3, with D possibly TRBD2 on 5 matching bases. Germline CDR1 and CDR2: MNHEY and SVGAGI. Trimming took 7 bases from V and 4 from J, leaving 6 bases between them. This CDR3 contains 11 residues. CDR3 residues: CASTRADTQYF. The CDR3 nucleotides read TGTGCCAGCACGAGGGCAGATACGCAGTATTTT.

This clone came up once. The CDR3 loop reads CASSYRDRGLGETQYF. CDR3 coding DNA: TGTGCCAGCAGTTACCGGGACAGGGGGCTCGGAGAGACCCAGTACTTC. This rearrangement joins TRBV6-6 to TRBJ2-5, with 12 bases lining up with TRBD1. The V segment lost 2 bases and the J segment 4 bases; nucleotides outside the gene matches: 5. Germline loops: CDR1 MNHNY, CDR2 SVGAGI (reference sequence). This CDR3 is 16 amino acids long.

This sequence joins TRBV5-1 and TRBJ2-3; tentatively, D is TRBD2 (5 bases). Trimming left V 3 bases short and J 2 bases short, with 13 bases between. Germline lookup yields CDR1 SGHRS and CDR2 YFSETQ. The CDR3 contains 15 residues. In DNA form, the CDR3 reads TGCGCCAGCAGCTCGGAGGTCTCCCCCACAGATACGCAGTATTTT. Translation: CASSSEVSPTDTQYF.

This clone was recorded once. The chain recombines TRBV7-9 with TRBJ1-3; D gene unclear. CDR1 and CDR2 (germline): SEHNR, FQNEAQ (reference sequence). The ends were cut back, 6 bases at V and 4 bases at J, with 4 bases in the middle. This CDR3 has 11 residues. The DNA of the CDR3 is TGTGCCAGCAGTCCGGGAAACACCATATATTTT. This codes for CASSPGNTIYF.

The chain uses TRBV6-4 and TRBJ2-3, with 7 bases aligning to TRBD2. This CDR3 region has 16 residues. Trimming cost V 2 bases and J 1 base; bases outside gene matches: 6. Germline lookup yields CDR1 MRHNA and CDR2 SNTAGT. This CDR3 reads CASSDHSGLGTDTQYF. CDR3 DNA sequence: TGTGCCAGCAGTGACCATAGCGGGCTGGGCACAGATACGCAGTATTTT.

V usage is TRBV19 and J usage is TRBJ2-1, with 9 bases matching TRBD2. V trimming: 3 bases; J trimming: 6 bases; junction bases outside the gene matches: 6. The CDR3 length is 15 residues. CDR1 LNHDA and CDR2 SQIVND come from the germline V gene (reference sequence). CDR3 in DNA: TGTGCCAGTAGTATTCCCGGGACTAGCTCCAATGAGCAGTTCTTC. This codes for CASSIPGTSSNEQFF.

This clone has only a few counts. This rearrangement joins TRBV19 to TRBJ1-4; D remains unclear. Germline CDR1 reads LNHDA; CDR2 reads SQIVND (reference sequence). CDR3 length: 17 residues. Trimming shortened V by 5 bases and J by 0 bases, and 16 bases separated the two germline ends. CDR3 sequence reads: CASSLAVGRATNEKLFF. CDR3 coding DNA: TGTGCCAGTAGTTTAGCTGTAGGGAGAGCAACTAATGAAAAACTGTTTTTT. The entire variable domain, with the rest obtained from reference TRBV19 and TRBJ1-4, is as follows: DGGITQSPKYLFRKEGQNVTLSCEQNLNHDAMYWYRQDPGQGLRLIYYSQIVNDFQKGDIAEGYSVSREKKESFPLTVTSAQKNPTAFYLCASSLAVGRATNEKLFFGSGTQLSVL.

The CDR3 sequence: CASSIEGNTEAFF. CDR3 in DNA: TGTGCCAGTAGTATCGAGGGGAACACTGAAGCTTTCTTT. This rearrangement joins TRBV19 to TRBJ1-1; D call uncertain. Germline lookup yields CDR1 LNHDA and CDR2 SQIVND (reference sequence). V was trimmed by 3 bases and J by 1 base, leaving 6 bases between them. This CDR3 is built from 13 residues.

The V call is TRBV6-1, the J call TRBJ1-5; TRBD1 aligns across 7 bases. The trim removed 6 bases at V and 0 bases at J, leaving 5 bases unmatched. The CDR3 is made up of 15 amino acids. Germline CDR1 and CDR2: MNHNS and SASEGT. In nucleotides, the CDR3 is TGTGCCAGCAGCTGGGGGACAGCTAGCAATCAGCCCCAGCATTTT. Encoded protein: CASSWGTASNQPQHF.

The rearrangement joins TRBV6-1 to TRBJ1-6; 7 bases agree with TRBD1. The V gene's germline CDR1 is MNHNS and CDR2 SASEGT. The CDR3 loop spans 15 amino acids. Trimming at V came to 3 bases and at J to 2 bases, leaving 1 base not matched to a gene. CDR3 nucleotides: TGTGCCAGCAGTGAGGACAGGACCTATAATTCACCCCTCCACTTT. Its translation is CASSEDRTYNSPLHF.

V and J are TRBV7-9 and TRBJ2-7; the D gene is possibly TRBD1 (5 bases). This CDR3 contains 15 residues. Between the trimmed V and J ends, which lost 10 bases and 1 base, there was a span of 20 bases. Germline CDR1 and CDR2: SEHNR and FQNEAQ (reference sequence). The CDR3 DNA reads TGTGCCACCCGCGGCCTAGACAGAGAATCCTACGAGCAGTACTTC. It codes for CATRGLDRESYEQYF.

This chain uses TRBV6-4 with TRBJ2-5, with a weak D call TRBD1 (6 bases). The DNA end is more similar to TRBJ2-7, so the J call may be wrong. The CDR3 contains 14 residues. Germline loops: CDR1 MRHNA, CDR2 SNTAGT. The chain's CDR3 is CASSPRGSSYEQYF. CDR3 coding DNA: TGTGCCAGCAGTCCCAGGGGCTCCTCCTACGAGCAGTACTTC.

As for this clone: A read error may produce the germline difference seen at one junction end. The rearrangement links TRBV11-1 to TRBJ2-7; 7 bases align to TRBD2. This CDR3 comprises 14 residues. Germline V gene lookup returns CDR1 SGHAT and CDR2 FQDESV (reference sequence). CDR3 DNA sequence: TGTGCCAGCAGCGTAGCCAGGGAGCGGGGCGAGCAGTACTTC. It yields the protein CASSVARERGEQYF. The full variable domain, its missing parts supplied by reference TRBV11-1 and TRBJ2-7, is EAEVAQSPRYKITEKSQAVAFWCDPISGHATLYWYRQILGQGPELLVQFQDESVVDDSQLPKDRFSAERLKGVDSTLKIQPAELGDSAMYLCASSVARERGEQYFGPGTRLTVT.

The chain has TRBV7-9 and TRBJ2-3; 9 nucleotides align to TRBD2. CDR1 is SEHNR and CDR2 is FQNEAQ in the germline V gene (reference sequence). The CDR3 length is 16 residues. The junction had 11 bases not matched to a gene; V was cut back by 1 base and J by 9 bases. This CDR3 reads CASSLGPSGAPGTQYF. DNA of the CDR3: TGTGCCAGCAGCTTAGGGCCTAGCGGGGCCCCAGGAACGCAGTATTTT.

The chain recombines TRBV6-5 with TRBJ2-3; 12 positions agree with TRBD1. In germline, CDR1 is MNHEY, CDR2 SVGAGI. With V trimmed by 1 base and J by 6 bases, 5 bases remained unmatched. CDR3 length: 16 amino acids. CDR3 in amino acids: CASSYWGQGAKDTQYF. The CDR3 DNA reads as TGTGCCAGCAGTTACTGGGGACAGGGGGCCAAGGATACGCAGTATTTT.

The chain is built from TRBV7-2 and TRBJ2-5, with 8 positions matching TRBD1. CDR1 and CDR2 (germline): SGHTA, FQGNSA. V lost 5 bases and J lost 1; bases outside the gene matches: 9. The CDR3 totals 16 residues. In DNA form, the CDR3 reads TGTGCCAGCAGCACCTCGGACAGGGCATTCCAAGAGACCCAGTACTTC. This gives the protein CASSTSDRAFQETQYF.

This sequence joins TRBV5-4 and TRBJ2-5; perhaps TRBD2 as D (5 bases). CDR3 size: 15 residues. Looked up from germline, CDR1 is SGHNT and CDR2 is YYREEE (reference sequence). V was pared by 0 bases and J by 2 bases, with 11 bases between. The CDR3 sequence: CASSLGVAGQETQYF. CDR3 sequence (DNA): TGTGCCAGCAGCTTGGGGGTGGCGGGTCAAGAGACCCAGTACTTC.

CDR3 region: CASSEQGGAGEKLFF. The CDR3 bases are TGTGCCAGCAGTGAGCAGGGCGGGGCTGGGGAAAAACTGTTTTTT. This rearrangement joins TRBV6-1 to TRBJ1-4, with D possibly being TRBD1 (5 bases). The germline V gene encodes CDR1 MNHNS and CDR2 SASEGT. CDR3 length equals 15 residues. V was cut by 3 bases and J by 8 bases, with 16 bases left in between.

The V gene is TRBV4-1, the J gene TRBJ2-5, with a tentative D call TRBD1 (5 bases). The J call may not be correct, given that the DNA end is closer to TRBJ2-7. Germline loops: CDR1 MGHRA, CDR2 YSYEKL. The CDR3 totals 14 residues. The CDR3 spells CASSPDSPGYEQYF. The CDR3 region has the DNA TGCGCCAGCAGCCCCGACAGCCCCGGCTACGAGCAGTACTTC.

V is TRBV29-1 and J is TRBJ2-1, with D uncertain. Germline lookup yields CDR1 SQVTM and CDR2 ANQGSEA. The CDR3 runs 11 residues. V was clipped by 1 base and J by 6 bases, with 4 bases between them. CDR3 DNA: TGCAGCGTTGAAGGTCGCAATGAGCAGTTCTTC. It codes for CSVEGRNEQFF.

This clone occurred a few times. The rearrangement joins TRBV14 to TRBJ2-2, with 10 nucleotides matching TRBD2. CDR1 is SGHDN and CDR2 is FVKESK in the germline V gene. This CDR3 is 15 amino acids long. With 5 bases clipped from V and 5 bases from J, the junction kept 5 bases outside the gene matches. The CDR3 sequence: CASSAGAGGTGELFF. The DNA of the CDR3 is TGTGCCAGCAGCGCTGGAGCGGGAGGGACCGGGGAGCTGTTTTTT.